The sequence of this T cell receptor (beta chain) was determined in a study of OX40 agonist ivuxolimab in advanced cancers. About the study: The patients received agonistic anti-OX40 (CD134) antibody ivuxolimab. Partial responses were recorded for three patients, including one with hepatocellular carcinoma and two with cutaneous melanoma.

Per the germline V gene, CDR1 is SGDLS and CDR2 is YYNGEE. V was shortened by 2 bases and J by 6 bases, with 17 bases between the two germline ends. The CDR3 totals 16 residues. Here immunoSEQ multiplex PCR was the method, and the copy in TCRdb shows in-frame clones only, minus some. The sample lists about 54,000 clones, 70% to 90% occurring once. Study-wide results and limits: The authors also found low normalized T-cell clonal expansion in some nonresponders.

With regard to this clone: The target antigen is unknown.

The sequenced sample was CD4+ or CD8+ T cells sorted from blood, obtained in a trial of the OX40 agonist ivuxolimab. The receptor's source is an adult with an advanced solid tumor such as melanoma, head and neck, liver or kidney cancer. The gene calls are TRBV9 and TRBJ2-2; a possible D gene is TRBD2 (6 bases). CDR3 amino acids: CASSVGAGSGAGELFF. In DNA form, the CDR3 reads TGTGCCAGCAGCGTGGGTGCGGGGAGTGGCGCCGGGGAGCTGTTTTTT.